This TCR beta chain appears in the sequencing data of a study of T-cell reconstitution after alpha-beta-depleted transplantation in children. Library preparation (for TCRbeta) was performed with unique molecular identifiers. Using its own MiXCR run on the PCR reads, TCRdb lists one record per CDR3 protein. The sample lists under 400,000 distinct CDR3 sequences; approximately 23% were seen once. Trimming removed 6 bases from V and 3 bases from J, with 9 bases in between. Germline CDR1 reads MGHRA; CDR2 reads YSYEKL. The CDR3 totals 13 residues. Only a few counts were recorded for this clonotype. This receptor was obtained from a male patient between 5 and 17 years old who had a stem cell transplant for acute lymphoblastic leukemia, so the T cells may come from the graft donor. Specimen: PBMCs, mostly from graft donor cells, collected 180 days after TCRalphabeta/CD19-depleted stem cell transplant. The chain uses TRBV4-1 and TRBJ1-5; perhaps TRBD1 as D (6 bases). Here the CDR3 DNA reads TGCGCCAGCAGAGGGGGGACCAATCAGCCCCAGCATTTT. Encoded protein: CASRGGTNQPQHF.